A single sample is the source of the 7 T cell receptor beta chains below, sequenced in a study of CD8 T cells in cerebrospinal fluid in Alzheimer's disease. TCRdb reprocessed the 10x single-cell sequencing reads; each CDR3 protein has one entry and no DNA is given. Recorded here are over 1,000 distinct CDR3 sequences; the top ten clones represent roughly 9.3%. The source material was cerebrospinal fluid. All receptors come from a human donor in good health.

This clonotype counts as large by frequency. CDR3 amino acids: CASSESEEPLHF. V and J are TRBV10-1 and TRBJ1-6. Germline V CDR1 and CDR2: WNHNN, SYGVQD (reference sequence). The CDR3 covers 12 residues.

This clonotype is called medium-sized (0.01 to 0.1%) based on its frequency. The rearrangement joins TRBV6-6 to TRBJ2-3; TCRdb returns TRBD1, unconfirmable since there is no DNA. This CDR3 is 13 amino acids long. Germline CDR1 and CDR2: MNHNY and SVGAGI (reference sequence). The CDR3 here is CAIDGGTTDTQYF.

This clonotype is deemed medium-sized by its frequency. This rearrangement joins TRBV29-1 to TRBJ2-7; the D gene TCRdb calls, TRBD1, cannot be checked with no DNA. This CDR3 spans 13 amino acids. Germline-derived CDR1 and CDR2 are SQVTM and ANQGSEA. The CDR3 here is CSVVNRGTIEQYF.

Frequency places this clonotype as medium-sized (0.01 to 0.1%). This chain links TRBV19 with TRBJ2-7; lacking DNA, the TRBD1 call made by TCRdb goes unchecked. CDR1 and CDR2 from the germline V gene are LNHDA and SQIVND (reference sequence). CDR3 length: 15 residues. Here the CDR3 reads CASKSEDRATYEQYF.

The rearrangement joins TRBV20-1 to TRBJ1-2; the D call from TCRdb, TRBD1, cannot be confirmed without DNA. The germline gives CDR1 DFQATT, CDR2 SNEGSKA (reference sequence). This CDR3 region has 12 residues. The CDR3 reads CSAAGQGVSYTF.

In terms of frequency, this clonotype is large. This chain uses TRBV3-1 with TRBJ2-4; TCRdb picks TRBD2, but there is no DNA to check that call. The CDR3 contains 14 residues. The germline V gene encodes CDR1 LGHDT and CDR2 YNNKEL (reference sequence). CDR3 in amino acids: CASSPSGGQNIQYF.

This clonotype is classed as large (0.1 to 1%) by frequency. The chain recombines TRBV6-1 with TRBJ1-1. Germline V lookup: CDR1 MNHNS, CDR2 SASEGT. The CDR3 has 13 amino acids. CDR3 sequence reads: CASSKEVSYEAFF.